The 26 T cell receptor beta chains listed next were all sequenced from one sample in a study of T-cell memory formation after mild COVID-19. TCRdb reanalysed the 5' RACE reads using MiXCR and keeps one entry per CDR3 protein. The table records fewer than 40,000 distinct CDR3 sequences, 7% to 9.5% of them present only once. The material sequenced was PBMCs or a T cell subset sorted from them (not recorded which). The receptors derive from a man aged 18 to 30 who had mild COVID-19 (a few samples of this study predate the infection). Cell type and time point are not known.

This clonotype was detected only a few times. J is TRBJ2-5 and V is TRBV7-9, with TRBD1 as a possible D gene (5 bases). Trimming shortened V by 2 bases and J by 9 bases, and 7 bases separated the two germline ends. Germline V gene lookup returns CDR1 SEHNR and CDR2 FQNEAQ (reference sequence). The CDR3 contains 11 residues. The CDR3 here is CASSLIRAQYF. For the CDR3, the DNA is TGTGCCAGCAGCTTAATCAGGGCCCAGTACTTC.

By proportion, this clonotype is medium-sized. The chain has TRBV7-8 and TRBJ1-5; the D gene is possibly TRBD1 (6 bases). Germline CDR1 and CDR2: SGHVS and FQNEAQ. V lost 1 base and J 4 bases, leaving 14 bases between the germline ends. CDR3 length: 16 amino acids. CDR3 loop: CASSLVGADGNQPQHF. CDR3 bases: TGTGCCAGCAGCTTAGTGGGGGCGGACGGAAATCAGCCCCAGCATTTT.

The J gene is TRBJ1-1, the V gene TRBV4-3; D perhaps matches TRBD1 (5 bases). The CDR3 is made up of 15 amino acids. V shed 0 bases and J shed 3 bases, with 11 bases lying between them. Germline-derived CDR1 and CDR2 are LGHNA and YSLEER. CDR3 loop: CASSQDDSRYTEAFF. CDR3 coding DNA: TGCGCCAGCAGCCAAGATGACAGCAGGTACACTGAAGCTTTCTTT.

Here the CDR3 DNA reads TGTGCCACCAGCAGAGATCCCTACAGGGCAGACTATGGCTACACCTTC. It yields the protein CATSRDPYRADYGYTF. The V gene is TRBV15, the J gene TRBJ1-2, with TRBD1 as a possible D gene (6 bases). Germline V lookup: CDR1 LNHNV, CDR2 YYDKDF (reference sequence). V was trimmed by 0 bases and J by 3 bases, leaving 14 bases between them. The CDR3 totals 16 residues.

This clonotype has more than one count but fewer than ten. The rearrangement links TRBV19 to TRBJ1-1, with TRBD1 identical over 9 bases. Germline assignment: CDR1 LNHDA and CDR2 SQIVND (reference sequence). After removal of 5 bases from V and 2 bases from J, the junction contained 6 bases not matched to a gene. The CDR3 length is 15 residues. The CDR3 here is CASSASDRGNTEAFF. In DNA, the CDR3 is TGTGCCAGTAGTGCCTCGGACAGGGGCAACACTGAAGCTTTCTTT.

The chain joins TRBV9 to TRBJ2-7; D is possibly TRBD1 (5 bases). There are 13 residues in the CDR3. Trimming pared 3 bases from V and 4 bases from J, leaving 11 bases between. CDR1 SGDLS and CDR2 YYNGEE come from the germline V gene. CDR3 in DNA: TGTGCCAGCAGCGCCAATTCAGGGTACGAGCAGTACTTC. Protein product: CASSANSGYEQYF.

The chain joins TRBV9 to TRBJ2-6; no clear D. V was trimmed by 4 bases and J by 4 bases, leaving 18 bases between them. Germline V gene sequence: CDR1 SGDLS, CDR2 YYNGEE. The CDR3 is 17 amino acids. In nucleotides, the CDR3 is TGTGCCAGCAGCACCAGGACCCTAAGGTCCGGGGCCAACGTCCTGACTTTC. Translation gives CASSTRTLRSGANVLTF.

At least ten counts were recorded for this clonotype. The chain couples TRBV18 to TRBJ1-1, with 9 bases lining up with TRBD1. V trimming: 1 base; J trimming: 2 bases; junction bases outside the gene matches: 5. The CDR3 has 16 residues. Germline V gives CDR1 KGHSH, CDR2 LQKENI. The CDR3 loop reads CASSPLRDRVNTEAFF. DNA for the CDR3: TGTGCCAGCTCACCACTCCGGGACAGGGTTAACACTGAAGCTTTCTTT.

This chain connects TRBV28 to TRBJ1-4; tentative D call: TRBD1 (5 bases). Germline V CDR1 and CDR2: MDHEN, SYDVKM. The germline V and J ends were trimmed by 3 bases and 8 bases, with 10 bases remaining between them. The CDR3 sequence is 13 residues long. The CDR3 is CASSLGWGEKLFF. The CDR3 DNA is TGTGCCAGCAGTTTGGGTTGGGGGGAAAAACTGTTTTTT.

The rearrangement uses TRBV28 and TRBJ1-5; D call uncertain. Germline CDR1 and CDR2: MDHEN and SYDVKM. Trimming cost V 4 bases and J 2 bases, with 9 bases left between them. This CDR3 region has 14 residues. CDR3 sequence reads: CASSWGQGNQPQHF. In DNA form, the CDR3 reads TGTGCCAGCAGTTGGGGTCAGGGCAATCAGCCCCAGCATTTT.

This clonotype has ten or more counts. The rearrangement uses TRBV27 and TRBJ1-1; D uncertain. This CDR3 spans 13 amino acids. Germline CDR1 is MNHEY and CDR2 is SMNVEV (reference sequence). With 3 bases removed from V and 0 bases from J, the gap between germline ends came to 5 bases. In nucleotides, the CDR3 is TGTGCCAGCAGTTTGGGGATGAACACTGAAGCTTTCTTT. Encoded protein: CASSLGMNTEAFF.

This clonotype was picked up many times. This chain connects TRBV7-2 to TRBJ2-7, with D maybe TRBD2 (6 bases). Germline lookup yields CDR1 SGHTA and CDR2 FQGNSA. The CDR3 runs 14 residues. V was pared by 1 base and J by 3 bases, with 10 bases between. CDR3 in amino acids: CASSLGLAFYEQYF. CDR3 coding DNA: TGTGCCAGCAGCTTAGGTCTAGCGTTCTACGAGCAGTACTTC.

This clonotype showed up many times. DNA for the CDR3: TGCGCCAGCAGCCCAGCCCCGGGACAGGGGTATCCGTCACCCCTCCACTTT. Its translation: CASSPAPGQGYPSPLHF. The rearrangement links TRBV4-1 to TRBJ1-6; 10 nucleotides match TRBD1. This CDR3 comprises 17 residues. J lost 10 bases, V lost 4 bases, and 13 bases had no gene match. The germline gives CDR1 MGHRA, CDR2 YSYEKL.

This clonotype was counted at least ten times. The V gene is TRBV10-3, the J gene TRBJ2-7; 9 nucleotides align to TRBD2. Looked up from germline, CDR1 is ENHRY and CDR2 is SYGVKD. V lost 3 bases and J lost 6; bases outside the gene matches: 12. The CDR3 is 16 residues long. The DNA of the CDR3 is TGTGCCATCAGTGAAGGGCTAGCGGGACCACTAGGCGAGCAGTACTTC. This sequence encodes CAISEGLAGPLGEQYF.

The chain is built from TRBV2 and TRBJ2-6; 8 bases are a match to TRBD1. There are 16 residues in the CDR3. V gave up 5 bases and J gave up 2 bases; unmatched junction bases: 5. Germline loops: CDR1 SNHLY, CDR2 FYNNEI. CDR3 bases: TGTGCCAGCAGTCCGACAGGGGTTCCTGGGGCCAACGTCCTGACTTTC. Its protein is CASSPTGVPGANVLTF. The full variable domain, rest sourced from reference TRBV2 and TRBJ2-6, is EPEVTQTPSHQVTQMGQEVILRCVPISNHLYFYWYRQILGQKVEFLVSFYNNEISEKSEIFDDQFSVERPDGSNFTLKIRSTKLEDSAMYFCASSPTGVPGANVLTFGAGSRLTVL.

This clonotype was detected ten times or more. The chain has TRBV11-2 and TRBJ2-2, with D possibly TRBD2 on 7 matching bases. Germline V gene data show CDR1 as SGHAT and CDR2 as FQNNGV. This CDR3 is 15 amino acids long. V dropped 5 bases and J dropped 7 bases, with 17 bases sitting between them. The CDR3 sequence: CASSPGRGQGGELFF. The DNA for the CDR3 is TGTGCCAGCAGCCCCGGGCGGGGGCAGGGCGGGGAGCTGTTTTTT.

This clonotype has a handful of counts. One end of the junction does not line up with germline, which may come from a read error. The genes are TRBV5-6 and TRBJ1-6; 11 positions match TRBD1. Germline CDR1 and CDR2: SGHDT and YYEEEE. This CDR3 contains 15 residues. The CDR3 is CASNLRGTGGSPLHF. The CDR3 DNA sequence: TGTGCCAGCAACTTGAGAGGGACAGGGGGTTCACCCCTCCACTTT.

In its sample, this clonotype was seen many times. The V call is TRBV4-1, the J call TRBJ1-4; D call uncertain. Germline-derived CDR1 and CDR2 are MGHRA and YSYEKL. The CDR3 spans 15 residues. V was pared by 0 bases and J by 4 bases, with 9 bases between. As DNA, the CDR3 is TGCGCCAGCAGCCAAGACAACCGGGGTAATGAAAAACTGTTTTTT. Translation gives CASSQDNRGNEKLFF.

The DNA of the CDR3 is TGTGCCAGCAGCTTAGGACTAGCGGGGGGACAGGCCAACGAGCAGTACTTC. Encoded protein: CASSLGLAGGQANEQYF. J is TRBJ2-7 and V is TRBV7-2; 13 bases align to TRBD2. J was trimmed by 5 bases and V by 1 base; bases with no gene match: 8. The CDR3 loop spans 17 amino acids. CDR1 is SGHTA and CDR2 is FQGNSA in the germline V gene.

This clonotype has at least ten counts. The CDR3 loop is CASSPPGARSGELFF. Written as DNA, the CDR3 is TGTGCCAGCAGCCCTCCGGGGGCCCGATCCGGGGAGCTGTTTTTT. The rearrangement uses TRBV28 and TRBJ2-2; tentatively, D is TRBD1 or TRBD2 (6 bases each). CDR3 length: 15 residues. Trimming shortened V by 6 bases and J by 6 bases, and 17 bases separated the two germline ends. The germline gives CDR1 MDHEN, CDR2 SYDVKM.

This clonotype occurred many times. The rearrangement uses TRBV5-5 and TRBJ2-7; the D gene is possibly TRBD1 (5 bases). Trimming shortened V by 1 base and J by 6 bases, and 5 bases separated the two germline ends. Looked up from germline, CDR1 is SGHKS and CDR2 is YYEKEE (reference sequence). This CDR3 region has 11 residues. CDR3 loop: CASSLRGEQYF. The CDR3 DNA reads TGTGCCAGCAGCTTGAGGGGCGAGCAGTACTTC.

There are a few counts of this clonotype. This chain links TRBV20-1 with TRBJ2-1, with a weak D call TRBD1 (5 bases). The germline V and J ends were trimmed by 6 bases and 10 bases, with 22 bases remaining between them. Germline values: CDR1 DFQATT, CDR2 SNEGSKA (reference sequence). The CDR3 has 14 amino acids. The CDR3 protein is CSASAGASRAEQFF. The CDR3 DNA sequence: TGCAGTGCGTCCGCTGGGGCCTCGCGCGCGGAGCAGTTCTTC.

A few counts support this clonotype. The chain is built from TRBV5-6 and TRBJ2-1; D is undetermined. This CDR3 is built from 17 residues. Trimming took off 3 bases at V and 0 bases at J, with 16 bases between the two ends. Germline-derived CDR1 and CDR2 are SGHDT and YYEEEE. The CDR3 region is CASSWLKGGSSYNEQFF. The DNA for the CDR3 is TGTGCCAGCAGCTGGCTTAAGGGCGGCAGCTCCTACAATGAGCAGTTCTTC.

This clonotype was observed at least ten times. The gene calls are TRBV15 and TRBJ2-7; no clear D. Trimming removed 5 bases at V and 0 bases at J, with 8 bases between. Germline V CDR1 and CDR2: LNHNV, YYDKDF (reference sequence). The CDR3 runs to 13 residues. CDR3 protein: CATSLSVSYEQYF. CDR3 nucleotide sequence: TGTGCCACCAGCTTGTCAGTCTCCTACGAGCAGTACTTC. The whole variable domain, filled in from reference TRBV15 and TRBJ2-7, reads DAMVIQNPRYQVTQFGKPVTLSCSQTLNHNVMYWYQQKSSQAPKLLFHYYDKDFNNEADTPDNFQSRRPNTSFCFLDIRSPGLGDTAMYLCATSLSVSYEQYFGPGTRLTVT.

This clonotype showed up many times. The chain recombines TRBV6-2 or TRBV6-3 with TRBJ2-7; no definite D call. CDR1 MNHEY and CDR2 SVGEGT come from the germline V gene. V lost 5 bases to trimming and J lost 1 base, with 6 bases between them. CDR3 length: 12 residues. The CDR3 here is CASSESSYEQYF. CDR3 DNA: TGTGCCAGCAGTGAAAGTTCCTACGAGCAGTACTTC.

This clonotype was found many times. The V and J genes are TRBV7-2 and TRBJ2-6; 7 bases fit TRBD1. The length of the CDR3 is 18 residues. In germline, CDR1 is SGHTA, CDR2 FQGNSA. V shed 5 bases, J shed 2 bases, and the junction held 12 bases outside the gene matches. The CDR3 DNA follows: TGTGCCAGCAGCCTTTCGACAGGGCCATCCGCTGGGGCCAACGTCCTGACTTTC. This gives the protein CASSLSTGPSAGANVLTF.